This entry features one T cell receptor beta chain sequence. This record belongs to a study of technical replicates of blood from four donors. Libraries were prepared by immunoSEQ multiplex PCR; TCRdb keeps only in-frame clonotypes and omits some of them. The sample has 55,000 to 65,000 clones; roughly 97% are singletons. The CDR3 is 17 residues long. The V and J ends lost 2 bases and 7 bases, in that order; junction bases with no gene match: 13. Per the germline V gene, CDR1 is MNHEY and CDR2 is SMNVEV (reference sequence). The genes are TRBV27 and TRBJ2-5, with TRBD2 matching 10 bases. This receptor was identified in a human donor in good health. Sequencing was carried out using T cells isolated from PBMCs. The CDR3 sequence: CASSLGSSGRGPGTQYF. The CDR3 nucleotides read TGTGCCAGCAGTTTAGGGTCTAGCGGGAGAGGACCAGGGACCCAGTACTTC.